Each of the 25 T cell receptor beta chains below was sequenced from the same sample in a study of blood T cell repertoires in COVID-19. Generated by immunoSEQ multiplex PCR, the TCRdb table keeps only in-frame clones and is missing some. The sample carries approximately 290,000 clones, approximately 83% recorded once. Sequencing was performed on PBMCs or T cells enriched from blood (not recorded which). The receptors were gathered from a woman aged 30 to 39 who had recovered from COVID-19.

The rearrangement uses TRBV5-4 and TRBJ2-7, with D maybe TRBD1 (6 bases). The CDR3 is 14 residues long. CDR1 is SGHNT, CDR2 YYREEE, per germline (reference sequence). V was cut by 3 bases and J by 0 bases, with 10 bases left in between. The CDR3 loop is CASSSRDNSYEQYF. The DNA for the CDR3 is TGTGCCAGCAGCTCCCGGGACAACTCCTACGAGCAGTACTTC.

V is TRBV11-2 and J is TRBJ2-1; D not resolved. The germline V and J ends were trimmed by 2 bases and 11 bases, with 7 bases remaining between them. This CDR3 comprises 11 residues. Per the germline V gene, CDR1 is SGHAT and CDR2 is FQNNGV. In nucleotides, the CDR3 is TGTGCCAGCAGCTTAACAGCCCAGCAGTTCTTC. Translation gives CASSLTAQQFF.

This sequence joins TRBV7-2 and TRBJ2-6; no clear D. There are 16 residues in the CDR3. V was cut by 5 bases and J by 2 bases, with 13 bases left in between. The V gene's germline CDR1 is SGHTA and CDR2 FQGNSA. CDR3 in amino acids: CASSKSGFAGANVLTF. In DNA, the CDR3 is TGTGCCAGCAGCAAAAGTGGCTTCGCTGGGGCCAACGTCCTGACTTTC.

This clone has only a few counts. CDR3 DNA sequence: TGTGCCAGCAGCTTAAGTCTAGCGGGGGCCAACAATGAGCAGTTCTTC. It specifies CASSLSLAGANNEQFF. The chain is built from TRBV11-2 and TRBJ2-1, with 10 positions matching TRBD2. J was trimmed by 5 bases and V by 2 bases; bases with no gene match: 6. The CDR3 loop spans 16 amino acids. The germline V gene has CDR1 SGHAT and CDR2 FQNNGV.

The chain has TRBV7-8 and TRBJ1-2; D is ambiguous. The CDR3 extends over 16 amino acids. Trimming removed 5 bases from V and 6 bases from J, with 22 bases in between. The germline V gene encodes CDR1 SGHVS and CDR2 FQNEAQ. CDR3 nucleotide sequence: TGTGCCAGCAGCCCACCCCTCCTGGTTCGGAGAGATGGCTACACCTTC. It codes for CASSPPLLVRRDGYTF.

The V and J genes are TRBV6-1 and TRBJ1-6; no clear D. CDR1 and CDR2 (germline): MNHNS, SASEGT. Trimming removed 1 base from V and 7 bases from J, with 14 bases in between. There are 16 residues in the CDR3. CDR3: CASSEGTPDSNSPLHF. In nucleotides, the CDR3 is TGTGCCAGCAGTGAAGGGACTCCCGATAGCAATTCACCCCTCCACTTT.

The chain is built from TRBV7-9 and TRBJ2-7, with D perhaps matching TRBD1 (5 bases). V gave up 8 bases and J gave up 2 bases, with 10 bases separating them. The germline V gene has CDR1 SEHNR and CDR2 FQNEAQ (reference sequence). The CDR3 length is 12 residues. DNA for the CDR3: TGTGCCAGCCAGGGTCTCCCCTACGAGCAGTACTTC. Encoded protein: CASQGLPYEQYF.

The V and J genes are TRBV7-2 and TRBJ2-7; TRBD1 aligns across 7 bases. Germline values: CDR1 SGHTA, CDR2 FQGNSA. Trimming at V came to 3 bases and at J to 0 bases, leaving 2 bases not matched to a gene. CDR3 size: 14 residues. CDR3 DNA: TGTGCCAGCAGCTTTTGGGACAGCTCCTACGAGCAGTACTTC. It translates to CASSFWDSSYEQYF.

This chain uses TRBV28 with TRBJ1-2, with unresolved D. This CDR3 comprises 14 residues. CDR1 is MDHEN, CDR2 SYDVKM, per germline. Trimming pared 8 bases from V and 6 bases from J, leaving 19 bases between. This chain's CDR3 is CASRLDTVRDGYTF. CDR3 nucleotides: TGTGCCAGCCGACTAGATACGGTTAGGGATGGCTACACCTTC.

CDR3 DNA: TGTGCCAGCAGCCAGCTCACCCGGACAGAAAACACCGGGGAGCTGTTTTTT. Translation gives CASSQLTRTENTGELFF. The chain uses TRBV14 and TRBJ2-2; D is possibly TRBD1 (6 bases). The CDR3 contains 17 residues. The V end lost 3 bases, the J end lost 2 bases, and 16 bases lay between the germline ends. CDR1 and CDR2 from the germline V gene are SGHDN and FVKESK.

This sequence joins TRBV7-8 and TRBJ2-1; 8 bases match TRBD2. The CDR3 spans 17 residues. The V segment lost 5 bases and the J segment 9 bases; nucleotides outside the gene matches: 18. The germline gives CDR1 SGHVS, CDR2 FQNEAQ. The CDR3 coding sequence is TGTGCCAGCAGCCAATCAGCGGGGGTATGGGGCTACGGTGAGCAGTTCTTC. Translation gives CASSQSAGVWGYGEQFF. Together with reference TRBV7-8 and TRBJ2-1, the CDR3 gives the full variable domain: GAGVSQSPRYKVAKRGQDVALRCDPISGHVSLFWYQQALGQGPEFLTYFQNEAQLDKSGLPSDRFFAERPEGSVSTLKIQRTQQEDSAVYLCASSQSAGVWGYGEQFFGPGTRLTVL.

This clone occurred a few times. The rearrangement joins TRBV2 to TRBJ1-2, with D maybe TRBD1 (5 bases). CDR1 and CDR2 from the germline V gene are SNHLY and FYNNEI. Trimming took 4 bases from V and 4 from J, leaving 7 bases between them. This CDR3 region has 12 residues. Written as DNA, the CDR3 is TGTGCCAGCAGTGCAGGGATCTATGGCTACACCTTC. As protein: CASSAGIYGYTF.

This clone was seen only once. The rearrangement links TRBV9 to TRBJ2-1, with a possible D match to TRBD2 (5 bases). Trimming took off 0 bases at V and 5 bases at J, with 12 bases between the two ends. CDR3 length: 15 amino acids. Germline CDR1 reads SGDLS; CDR2 reads YYNGEE. The CDR3 sequence: CASSVGGAENNEQFF. The CDR3, as DNA: TGTGCCAGCAGCGTAGGCGGAGCGGAAAACAATGAGCAGTTCTTC.

The J gene is TRBJ1-5, the V gene TRBV19; D might be TRBD1 (6 bases). The length of the CDR3 is 14 residues. V was pared by 5 bases and J by 7 bases, with 15 bases between. Germline CDR1 is LNHDA and CDR2 is SQIVND (reference sequence). The CDR3 spells CASSRAGVGQPQHF. The CDR3 coding sequence is TGTGCCAGTAGTCGGGCAGGGGTCGGGCAGCCCCAGCATTTT. The whole variable domain, remainder taken from reference TRBV19 and TRBJ1-5, is DGGITQSPKYLFRKEGQNVTLSCEQNLNHDAMYWYRQDPGQGLRLIYYSQIVNDFQKGDIAEGYSVSREKKESFPLTVTSAQKNPTAFYLCASSRAGVGQPQHFGDGTRLSIL.

The V and J genes are TRBV27 and TRBJ1-5; D is uncertain. Trimming pared 6 bases from V and 0 bases from J, leaving 9 bases between. There are 14 residues in the CDR3. Germline assignment: CDR1 MNHEY and CDR2 SMNVEV (reference sequence). The chain's CDR3 is CASSPRFSNQPQHF. The DNA of the CDR3 is TGTGCCAGCAGCCCGAGGTTTAGCAATCAGCCCCAGCATTTT.

This chain joins TRBV3-1 (or the pseudogene TRBV3-2) and TRBJ1-5, with D tentatively TRBD1 (5 bases). Trimming cost V 3 bases and J 2 bases, with 17 bases left between them. Germline assignment: CDR1 LGHDT and CDR2 YNNKEL (reference sequence). The CDR3 has 17 amino acids. Here the CDR3 reads CASSQLGGGGGNQPQHF. Written as DNA, the CDR3 is TGTGCCAGCAGCCAGCTCGGCGGCGGGGGAGGCAATCAGCCCCAGCATTTT.

The CDR3 spells CASSPSFGLQEDEKLFF. The DNA of the CDR3 is TGTGCCAGCAGCCCGAGTTTCGGCCTCCAGGAGGACGAAAAACTGTTTTTT. The V gene is TRBV7-6, the J gene TRBJ1-4; D is ambiguous. V was cut by 5 bases and J by 8 bases, with 24 bases left in between. This CDR3 comprises 17 residues. Germline V CDR1 and CDR2: SGHVS, FNYEAQ.

V is TRBV2 and J is TRBJ2-1, with a tentative D call TRBD2 (6 bases). Per germline, CDR1 SNHLY and CDR2 FYNNEI. Trimming pared 4 bases from V and 9 bases from J, leaving 22 bases between. The CDR3 sequence is 16 residues long. The CDR3 here is CASSGRGTPGTGEQFF. Here the CDR3 DNA reads TGTGCCAGCAGTGGTCGGGGGACCCCCGGGACTGGTGAGCAGTTCTTC.

J is TRBJ2-1 and V is TRBV4-1, with TRBD2 matching over 8 bases. Germline CDR1 reads MGHRA; CDR2 reads YSYEKL. V lost 0 bases, J lost 5 bases, and 9 bases stayed unmatched. The CDR3 runs 17 residues. The CDR3 bases are TGCGCCAGCAGCCAAGATCTGGAGCGGGAGTGGCACAATGAGCAGTTCTTC. This encodes CASSQDLEREWHNEQFF.

Here the CDR3 reads CASSLVAGGKTGELFF. The CDR3 nucleotides read TGTGCCAGCAGCTTAGTGGCAGGGGGAAAAACCGGGGAGCTGTTTTTT. The chain joins TRBV7-6 to TRBJ2-2; TRBD1 matches at 7 bases. The V and J ends lost 1 base and 5 bases, in that order; junction bases with no gene match: 7. Germline V gene lookup returns CDR1 SGHVS and CDR2 FNYEAQ. CDR3 size: 16 residues. Drawing the rest from reference TRBV7-6 and TRBJ2-2, the complete variable domain is GAGVSQSPRYKVTKRGQDVALRCDPISGHVSLYWYRQALGQGPEFLTYFNYEAQQDKSGLPNDRFSAERPEGSISTLTIQRTEQRDSAMYRCASSLVAGGKTGELFFGEGSRLTVL.

The chain recombines TRBV7-9 with TRBJ2-7; D is ambiguous. Trimming cost V 1 base and J 4 bases, with 5 bases left between them. Germline V lookup: CDR1 SEHNR, CDR2 FQNEAQ (reference sequence). This CDR3 spans 12 amino acids. The CDR3 is CASSLVSYEQYF. CDR3 in DNA: TGTGCCAGCAGCTTAGTTTCTTACGAGCAGTACTTC.

The chain couples TRBV5-4 to TRBJ2-2; TRBD2 agrees at 7 bases. From germline, CDR1 is SGHNT and CDR2 YYREEE (reference sequence). The trim removed 0 bases at V and 1 base at J, leaving 3 bases unmatched. This CDR3 has 16 amino acids. The CDR3 sequence is CASSLDPSGNTGELFF. CDR3 in DNA: TGTGCCAGCAGCTTGGATCCTAGCGGGAACACCGGGGAGCTGTTTTTT.

Written as DNA, the CDR3 is TGTGCCAGCAGTGAGGGACAGGGCCTTGGTGGCTACACCTTC. It codes for CASSEGQGLGGYTF. The V and J genes are TRBV6-4 and TRBJ1-2, with TRBD1 matching 9 bases. The CDR3 sequence is 14 residues long. The V gene's germline CDR1 is MRHNA and CDR2 SNTAGT. The ends lost 3 bases at V and 7 bases at J; junction bases unmatched: 6.

The CDR3 here is CASRSRDRGFYGYTF. DNA for the CDR3: TGTGCCAGTAGGAGCCGGGACAGGGGATTCTATGGCTACACCTTC. The chain is built from TRBV19 and TRBJ1-2; 10 positions match TRBD1. CDR3 length: 15 residues. From germline, CDR1 is LNHDA and CDR2 SQIVND (reference sequence). The ends lost 6 bases at V and 4 bases at J; junction bases unmatched: 8.

This clone has a single count. The chain joins TRBV3-1 (or the pseudogene TRBV3-2) to TRBJ2-7, with a tentative D call TRBD1 (6 bases). In germline, CDR1 is LGHDT, CDR2 YNNKEL (reference sequence). The CDR3 spans 15 residues. V was pared by 1 base and J by 2 bases, with 12 bases between. In nucleotides, the CDR3 is TGTGCCAGCAGCCAAGGTACAGGGTCCCCCTACGAGCAGTACTTC. This translates into CASSQGTGSPYEQYF.